The TCR beta chain under discussion was sequenced for a study of response to subunit inactivated influenza vaccine. Overall study results and limits: Every seasonal influenza vaccination brings in few new T cells, the authors suggested.

Germline CDR1 is SGHDN and CDR2 is FVKESK. The CDR3 is 15 residues long. Trimming removed 4 bases at V and 7 bases at J, with 16 bases between. This clonotype was seen a few times. Its target is not known. From the RT-PCR reads, TCRdb called clonotypes with MiXCR, one entry per CDR3 protein. The table shows some 520,000 distinct CDR3 sequences, with approximately 17% occurring only once. The sample here was CD4+ T cells sorted from PBMCs, taken 23 to 25 months after vaccination. This chain links TRBV14 with TRBJ2-2; D is uncertain. The TCR originated in a man aged 45 to 75 who received an inactivated influenza vaccine. In nucleotides, the CDR3 is TGTGCCAGCAGCCCCGGACGGTCCGCGAACGGGGAGCTGTTTTTT. Protein product: CASSPGRSANGELFF.